These T cell receptor beta chains were read from a single sample in a study of blood T cell repertoires in COVID-19. Assay used: immunoSEQ multiplex PCR; TCRdb lists only in-frame clones, some missing. Of about 270,000 clones detected, over 75% appear once; the ten largest clones hold around 1%. The specimen was PBMCs or T cells enriched from blood (not recorded which). These receptors originate from a woman in her thirties who had recovered from COVID-19. The CDR3 runs from the conserved cysteine through the conserved F or W. Clone sizes are given selectively: once, few, many, or a class where the clone is expanded.

v_gene,j_gene,abundance,CDR3aa
TRBV7-2,TRBJ1-2,-,CASREAGGFNRIRGVGYTF
TRBV2,TRBJ1-5,-,CASSWDRAQPQHF
TRBV27,TRBJ1-6,-,CASSLRDRANSPLHF
TRBV7-2,TRBJ2-7,few,CAVTWREGGSYEQYF
TRBV27,TRBJ2-5,-,CASRAPGQGALYQETQYF
TRBV7-6,TRBJ1-1,-,CASSLAAGLVDTEAFF
TRBV19,TRBJ2-1,-,CASRVKREGRSNEQFF
TRBV5-5,TRBJ1-6,-,CASSWGQGAGNSPLHF
TRBV19,TRBJ1-6,-,CASSIEAGARRSPLHF
TRBV27,TRBJ1-1,-,CASTEIIEAFF
TRBV28,TRBJ2-5,-,CASSPSGESRETQYF
TRBV7-6,TRBJ1-1,few,CASSLAVQGLGTEAFF
TRBV3-1/TRBV3-2,TRBJ2-3,-,CASSHGSGFTDTQYF
TRBV6-2/TRBV6-3,TRBJ1-5,-,CASSYSARGRGQPQHF
TRBV9,TRBJ1-2,-,CASSPLGGLDGYTF
TRBV5-4,TRBJ1-1,once,CASSLGQGIEAFF
TRBV18,TRBJ1-1,-,CASSYKQGSTEAFF
TRBV11-2,TRBJ2-7,-,CASSLTDYEQYF
TRBV2,TRBJ2-7,-,CASSEGLRVGEQYF
TRBV24-1,TRBJ1-2,-,CATSETGRTGNGYTF
TRBV3-1/TRBV3-2,TRBJ2-6,-,CASSPGFPVRQGGNVLTF
TRBV7-8,TRBJ1-2,-,CASSTGDPNPYGYTF
TRBV10-3,TRBJ1-5,-,CAIQDPGQRGGQPQHF
TRBV29-1,TRBJ2-5,-,CSVPRGGGPLTQYF
TRBV9,TRBJ1-3,-,CASSVGDSSLGNTIYF
TRBV10-1,TRBJ2-2,-,CASSESRGWNTGELFF
TRBV28,TRBJ1-5,-,CASSSLRAGGISNQPQHF
TRBV28,TRBJ2-2,once,CASRVYRGRDGELFF
TRBV6-5,TRBJ2-7,-,CASRRTAYEQYF
TRBV15,TRBJ1-5,-,CATSRDRLVSYSNQPQHF
TRBV14,TRBJ2-7,once,CASSQETRTPYEQYF
TRBV10-3,TRBJ1-3,few,CAIRTGQGGKNGNTIYF
TRBV11-2,TRBJ2-7,-,CASSISGSASYEQYF
TRBV6-2/TRBV6-3,TRBJ2-1,few,CASSFGGNEQFF
TRBV5-1,TRBJ1-6,-,CASSQVPGQGNSPLHF
TRBV27,TRBJ2-1,-,CASSPLLAGGPGEQFF
TRBV10-3,TRBJ2-2,-,CAISENSGGRDTGELFF
TRBV30,TRBJ2-7,few,CAWGRGGNSYEQYF
TRBV3-1/TRBV3-2,TRBJ1-2,-,CASSPLGGGYTF
TRBV28,TRBJ1-3,-,CASSPDREAGNTIYF
TRBV27,TRBJ2-7,-,CASSFTLAGGPTDQYF
TRBV4-1,TRBJ2-7,-,CASRRTGSYEQYF
TRBV15,TRBJ1-3,-,CATSRSSGNTIYF
TRBV18,TRBJ2-5,-,CASSSFYPDRQETQYF